Shown below are 8 T cell receptor beta chains from a single sample sequenced in a study of blood T cell repertoires in COVID-19. Produced via immunoSEQ multiplex PCR; TCRdb's table is partial and in-frame only. The repertoire holds approximately 170,000 clones, 80% to 90% seen once, with 4% in the top ten. Material for sequencing was peripheral blood. The receptors derive from a woman aged 70-85 years with acute or convalescent COVID-19.

The CDR3 reads CASSIEGGRVGPYNEQFF. DNA of the CDR3: TGTGCCAGTAGTATAGAGGGCGGGAGAGTCGGCCCCTACAATGAGCAGTTCTTC. This chain connects TRBV19 to TRBJ2-1; 7 nucleotides match TRBD2. J was trimmed by 2 bases and V by 0 bases; bases with no gene match: 10. This CDR3 contains 18 residues. The V gene's germline CDR1 is LNHDA and CDR2 SQIVND (reference sequence).

This chain connects TRBV5-6 to TRBJ1-6; D call uncertain. The CDR3 consists of 16 residues. The V end was cut by 1 base, the J end by 0 bases, with 8 bases between. Germline V gives CDR1 SGHDT, CDR2 YYEEEE. The CDR3, as DNA: TGTGCCAGCAGCTTGTTCCGGAGCTCCTATAATTCACCCCTCCACTTT. As protein: CASSLFRSSYNSPLHF.

This chain uses TRBV19 with TRBJ1-2, with 8 bases matching TRBD1. The CDR3 sequence is 13 residues long. V was clipped by 7 bases and J by 7 bases; unmatched bases: 8. Germline values: CDR1 LNHDA, CDR2 SQIVND (reference sequence). The CDR3 nucleotides read TGTGCCAGTACCGGACAGGGAAATTTTGGCTACACCTTC. Translation gives CASTGQGNFGYTF. The variable domain in full, completed from reference TRBV19 and TRBJ1-2, reads DGGITQSPKYLFRKEGQNVTLSCEQNLNHDAMYWYRQDPGQGLRLIYYSQIVNDFQKGDIAEGYSVSREKKESFPLTVTSAQKNPTAFYLCASTGQGNFGYTFGSGTRLTVV.

The V gene is TRBV5-8, the J gene TRBJ1-6; 7 nucleotides agree with TRBD1. The CDR3 is made up of 17 amino acids. V was clipped by 5 bases and J by 7 bases; unmatched bases: 15. Per germline, CDR1 SGHTS and CDR2 YDEGEE. CDR3 coding DNA: TGTGCCAGCAGGCCGGGGACAGCCCACGCACTCAATTCACCCCTCCACTTT. The encoded protein is CASRPGTAHALNSPLHF.

The chain's CDR3 is CASRPPQVVGELFF. The CDR3 region has the DNA TGTGCCAGTAGGCCTCCCCAGGTTGTAGGGGAGCTGTTTTTT. This rearrangement joins TRBV19 to TRBJ2-2; D unclear. With 6 bases removed from V and 8 bases from J, the gap between germline ends came to 16 bases. Germline V gives CDR1 LNHDA, CDR2 SQIVND (reference sequence). The CDR3 sequence is 14 residues long.

V gene TRBV11-2 combines with J gene TRBJ1-4; 8 nucleotides match TRBD1. The germline V gene has CDR1 SGHAT and CDR2 FQNNGV. This CDR3 has 13 residues. The V gene end was trimmed by 6 bases and the J gene end by 8 bases; junction bases not matched to a gene: 5. The CDR3 sequence: CASRTGVVEKLFF. DNA of the CDR3: TGTGCCAGCAGGACAGGGGTGGTCGAAAAACTGTTTTTT.

DNA for the CDR3: TGTGCCAGCAGCAACCCGGTTGGCACAGATACGCAGTATTTT. It codes for CASSNPVGTDTQYF. This chain uses TRBV7-9 with TRBJ2-3; no clear D. The germline CDR1 and CDR2 sequences are SEHNR and FQNEAQ (reference sequence). With 5 bases removed from V and 1 base from J, the gap between germline ends came to 10 bases. CDR3 length: 14 residues.

This sequence joins TRBV29-1 and TRBJ1-2, with 7 positions matching TRBD1. The germline V gene encodes CDR1 SQVTM and CDR2 ANQGSEA. V trimming: 1 base; J trimming: 5 bases; junction bases outside the gene matches: 7. The CDR3 consists of 14 residues. The CDR3 DNA follows: TGCAGCGTTGAAGTTCCGGGACAGCCATATGGCTACACCTTC. Residues: CSVEVPGQPYGYTF.